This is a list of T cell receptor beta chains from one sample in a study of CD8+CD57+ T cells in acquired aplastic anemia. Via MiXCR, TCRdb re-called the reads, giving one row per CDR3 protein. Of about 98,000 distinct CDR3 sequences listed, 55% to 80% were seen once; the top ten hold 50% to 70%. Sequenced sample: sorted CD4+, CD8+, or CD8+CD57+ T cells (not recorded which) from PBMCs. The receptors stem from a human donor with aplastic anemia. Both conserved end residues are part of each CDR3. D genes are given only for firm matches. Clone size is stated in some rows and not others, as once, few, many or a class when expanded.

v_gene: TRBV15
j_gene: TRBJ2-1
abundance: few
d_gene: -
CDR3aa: CATSSAVSGDEQFF
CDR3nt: TGTGCCACCAGCAGCGCTGTTAGTGGGGATGAGCAGTTCTTC

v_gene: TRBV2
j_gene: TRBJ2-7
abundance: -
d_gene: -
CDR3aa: CASINTAYEQYF
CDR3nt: TGTGCCAGCATAAACACAGCCTACGAGCAGTACTTC

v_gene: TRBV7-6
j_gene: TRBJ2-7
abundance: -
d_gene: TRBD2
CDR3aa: CASSFTRDYIYEQYF
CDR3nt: TGTGCCAGCAGCTTCACCCGGGACTACATCTACGAGCAGTACTTC

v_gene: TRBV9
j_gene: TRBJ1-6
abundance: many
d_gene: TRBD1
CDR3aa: CASSTYRGTNSPLHF
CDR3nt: TGTGCCAGCAGCACATACAGGGGGACTAATTCACCCCTCCACTTT

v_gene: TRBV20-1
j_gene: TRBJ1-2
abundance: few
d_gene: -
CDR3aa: CSARDRDYGYTF
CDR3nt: TGCAGTGCTAGAGACAGGGACTATGGCTACACCTTC

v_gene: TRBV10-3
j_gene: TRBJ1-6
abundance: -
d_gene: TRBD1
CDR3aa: CAISEGGDRASPLHF
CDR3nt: TGTGCCATCAGTGAGGGGGGGGACAGGGCATCACCCCTCCACTTT

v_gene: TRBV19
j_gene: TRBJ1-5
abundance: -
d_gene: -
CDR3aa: CASSMVGRGYQPQHF
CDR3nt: TGTGCCAGTAGTATGGTGGGCAGGGGATATCAGCCCCAGCATTTT

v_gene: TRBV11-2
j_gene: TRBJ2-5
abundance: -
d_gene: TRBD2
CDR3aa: CASSSGLEKTQYF
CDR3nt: TGTGCCAGCAGCTCGGGACTAGAGAAGACCCAGTACTTC

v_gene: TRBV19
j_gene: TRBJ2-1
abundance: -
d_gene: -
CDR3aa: CASSFGFNEQFF
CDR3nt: TGTGCCAGTAGTTTCGGTTTCAATGAGCAGTTCTTC

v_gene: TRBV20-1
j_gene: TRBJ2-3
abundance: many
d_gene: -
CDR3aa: CSAIPANHTATDTQYF
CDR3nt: TGCAGTGCGATCCCAGCGAACCACACGGCCACAGATACGCAGTATTTT

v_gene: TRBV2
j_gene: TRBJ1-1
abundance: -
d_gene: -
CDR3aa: CASSDPGGPDTEAFF
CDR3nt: TGTGCCAGTAGTGACCCGGGGGGGCCCGACACTGAAGCTTTCTTT

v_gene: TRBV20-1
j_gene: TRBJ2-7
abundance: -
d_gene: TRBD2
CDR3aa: CSAWTSGGAYEQYF
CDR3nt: TGCAGTGCTTGGACTAGCGGGGGGGCCTACGAGCAGTACTTC

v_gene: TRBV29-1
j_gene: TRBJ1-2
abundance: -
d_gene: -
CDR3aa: CSVESSYYGYTF
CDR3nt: TGCAGCGTTGAATCGTCCTACTATGGCTACACCTTC

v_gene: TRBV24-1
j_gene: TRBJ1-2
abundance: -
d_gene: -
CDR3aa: CATSDTDSHGHTF
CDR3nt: TGTGCCACCAGTGACACCGACTCCCATGGCCACACCTTC

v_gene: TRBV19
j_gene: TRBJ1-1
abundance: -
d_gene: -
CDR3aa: CASRFKVEAFF
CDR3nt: TGTGCCAGTAGATTCAAGGTAGAAGCTTTCTTT

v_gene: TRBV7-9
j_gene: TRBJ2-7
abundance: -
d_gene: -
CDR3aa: CASSLAGRRGDNEQYF
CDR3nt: TGTGCCAGCAGCTTAGCGGGGCGGAGGGGGGACAACGAGCAGTACTTC

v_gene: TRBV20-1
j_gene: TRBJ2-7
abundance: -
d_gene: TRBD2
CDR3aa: CSARDPPVSGTRGTPYEQYF
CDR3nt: TGCAGTGCTAGAGATCCCCCCGTTAGCGGGACGCGGGGCACCCCCTACGAGCAGTACTTC

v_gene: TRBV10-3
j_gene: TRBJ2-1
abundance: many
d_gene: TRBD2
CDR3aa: CAIQRGDSYNEQFF
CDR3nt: TGTGCCATTCAGCGGGGGGACTCCTACAATGAGCAGTTCTTC

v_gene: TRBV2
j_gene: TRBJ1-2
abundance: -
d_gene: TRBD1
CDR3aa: CASSKMDRAYYGYTF
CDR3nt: TGTGCCAGCTCAAAGATGGACAGGGCGTACTATGGCTACACCTTC

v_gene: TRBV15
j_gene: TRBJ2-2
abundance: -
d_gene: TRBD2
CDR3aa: CATSRIAGGPGGELFF
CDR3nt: TGTGCCACCAGCCGGATAGCGGGAGGGCCTGGCGGGGAGCTGTTTTTT